The sequence of this TCR beta chain was determined in a study of cytomegalovirus exposure and HLA in healthy donors. PCR amplification relied on 60 Vbeta primers (plus 13 Jbeta primers). Sequencing was performed with immunoSEQ multiplex PCR; in TCRdb, only in-frame clones are kept and a portion is missing. The sample consists of around 110,000 clones, 9% to 10% of them appearing once. The CDR3 runs to 16 residues. Germline assignment: CDR1 SGHRS and CDR2 YFSETQ. This clone was seen a few times. The chain combines TRBV5-1 with TRBJ2-5; 9 bases match TRBD1. Matching the DNA end better, TRBJ2-7 makes the J call doubtful. Sequences were obtained from PBMCs. This TCR was recovered from a young man in good health and CMV-seronegative. The CDR3 DNA follows: TGCGCCAGCAGCTTGGAGGGACAGGGATTCTCCTACGAGCAGTACTTC. As protein: CASSLEGQGFSYEQYF.